This passage covers 9 T cell receptor beta chains from one sample sequenced in a study of vaccination and CD4 T cells after COVID-19. These receptors lack a known antigen. Cultured CD4+ T-cell DNA underwent Oncomine TCR Beta short-read sequencing. TCRdb processed the PCR reads anew with MiXCR; each CDR3 protein has one entry. The sample records approximately 13,000 distinct CDR3 sequences, approximately 52% being singletons. Treatment in this sample: approximately 10-day PBMC culture with coronavirus spike peptide pools or control peptides (ViraFEST assay). The sequencing sample was made of CD4+ T cells from blood, cultured in vitro. The receptor source for this set is a human donor who had recovered from COVID-19.

The chain is built from TRBV6-1 and TRBJ2-7; 7 bases are shared with TRBD1. The CDR3 length is 12 residues. Germline V CDR1 and CDR2: MNHNS, SASEGT. Losses at the gene ends were 8 bases for V and 5 bases for J; bases not matched to a gene: 6. CDR3 sequence: CASEGQNHEQYF. In DNA, the CDR3 is TGTGCCAGCGAGGGACAGAACCACGAGCAGTACTTC.

The rearrangement links TRBV21-1 to TRBJ1-2; the table names TRBD1, a call not compared with the DNA. TRBV21-1 is labeled a pseudogene. The CDR3 has 17 residues. The CDR3: CASSKLESTGVDYGYTF. In nucleotides, the CDR3 is TGTGCCAGCAGCAAACTGGAATCGACAGGGGTGGACTATGGCTACACCTTC.

In its sample, this clonotype was seen a few times. This sequence joins TRBV7-2 and TRBJ2-5; 7 bases are shared with TRBD1. Looked up from germline, CDR1 is SGHTA and CDR2 is FQGNSA. V lost 5 bases and J lost 5; bases outside the gene matches: 8. The CDR3 is made up of 14 amino acids. The CDR3 loop reads CASSRQGLLETQYF. For the CDR3, the DNA is TGTGCCAGCAGCCGACAGGGATTGCTGGAGACCCAGTACTTC. Combining the CDR3 with reference TRBV7-2 and TRBJ2-5 gives the whole variable domain GAGVSQSPSNKVTEKGKDVELRCDPISGHTALYWYRQSLGQGLEFLIYFQGNSAPDKSGLPSDRFSAERTGGSVSTLTIQRTQQEDSAVYLCASSRQGLLETQYFGPGTRLLVL.

The chain recombines TRBV11-2 with TRBJ1-6; D gene uncertain. This CDR3 region has 16 residues. The germline gives CDR1 SGHAT, CDR2 FQNNGV. V lost 3 bases and J 0 bases, leaving 9 bases between the germline ends. DNA of the CDR3: TGTGCCAGCAGCTTCTCGCTTGGCTCCTATAATTCACCCCTCCACTTT. Protein sequence: CASSFSLGSYNSPLHF.

This clonotype showed up just a few times. V gene TRBV7-9 combines with J gene TRBJ1-1, with D perhaps matching TRBD1 (5 bases). Trimming shortened V by 10 bases and J by 2 bases, and 11 bases separated the two germline ends. The CDR3 extends over 12 amino acids. The germline V gene has CDR1 SEHNR and CDR2 FQNEAQ (reference sequence). CDR3 in DNA: TGTGCCACGGGGGAGGCAAACACTGAAGCTTTCTTT. Translated, it gives CATGEANTEAFF.

The chain uses TRBV29-1 and TRBJ2-7; D may correspond to TRBD1 or TRBD2 (7 bases each). V gave up 6 bases and J gave up 3 bases, with 15 bases separating them. CDR1 and CDR2 from the germline V gene are SQVTM and ANQGSEA. The CDR3 length is 13 residues. The DNA for the CDR3 is TGCAGCGTCGAGGGAGGGGGCAGCTACGAGCAGTACTTC. This gives the protein CSVEGGGSYEQYF.

This clonotype has more than one count but fewer than ten. The limits of the CDR3 on the DNA are not certain, so only TCRdb's listed CDR3 is given. The V and J genes are TRBV7-5 and TRBJ1-6; the D segment call TRBD1 is taken from the table without a DNA check. TRBV7-5 corresponds to a pseudogene. The CDR3 length equals 17 residues, ends included. The CDR3 here is CISVPEVGTVGNSPLHF.

This CDR3 is CASSHALGGNQPQHF. In nucleotides, the CDR3 is TGTGCCAGTAGCCATGCATTAGGGGGCAATCAGCCCCAGCATTTT. V usage is TRBV19 and J usage is TRBJ1-5; the D gene is possibly TRBD1 (5 bases). This CDR3 comprises 15 residues. Between the trimmed V and J ends, which lost 6 bases and 2 bases, there was a span of 14 bases. In germline, CDR1 is LNHDA, CDR2 SQIVND (reference sequence).

The chain has TRBV5-5 and TRBJ2-7, with TRBD2 matching 8 bases. J lost 3 bases, V lost 8 bases, and 10 bases had no gene match. The CDR3 loop spans 14 amino acids. The V gene's germline CDR1 is SGHKS and CDR2 YYEKEE (reference sequence). The CDR3 region is CASRLSGTSYEQYF. For the CDR3, the DNA is TGTGCCAGTCGGCTTAGCGGGACTAGCTACGAGCAGTACTTC.